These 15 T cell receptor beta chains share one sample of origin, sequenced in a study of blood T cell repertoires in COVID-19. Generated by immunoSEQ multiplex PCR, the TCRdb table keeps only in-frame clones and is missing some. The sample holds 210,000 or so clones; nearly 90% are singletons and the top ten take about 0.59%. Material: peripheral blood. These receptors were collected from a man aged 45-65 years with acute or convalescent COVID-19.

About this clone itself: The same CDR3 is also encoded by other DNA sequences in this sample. The CDR3 nucleotides read TGCGCCAGCAGCCTGACAGGGTCTGGAAACACCATATATTTT. Translating it yields CASSLTGSGNTIYF. V and J are TRBV5-1 and TRBJ1-3, with TRBD1 matching 7 bases. The CDR3 runs 14 residues. The germline gives CDR1 SGHRS, CDR2 YFSETQ. V dropped 4 bases and J dropped 1; count of bases not matched to a gene: 2.

As DNA, the CDR3 is TGTGCCAGCAGCCGCTTCGGAGAAAGTCCGGGACTAGGTTGCGAGCAGTACGTC. Protein: CASSRFGESPGLGCEQYV. The chain uses TRBV11-3 and TRBJ2-7, with 8 nucleotides matching TRBD2. The CDR3 sequence is 18 residues long. CDR1 SGHNT and CDR2 YENEEA come from the germline V gene. Unmatched junction bases numbered 21, after V lost 5 bases and J lost 6 bases.

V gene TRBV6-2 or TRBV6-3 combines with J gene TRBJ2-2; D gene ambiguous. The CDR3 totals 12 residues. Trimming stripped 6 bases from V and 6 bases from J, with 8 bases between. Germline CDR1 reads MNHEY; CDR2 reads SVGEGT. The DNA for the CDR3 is TGTGCCAGCAGCTATTTAGCCGGGGAGCTGTTTTTT. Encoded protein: CASSYLAGELFF.

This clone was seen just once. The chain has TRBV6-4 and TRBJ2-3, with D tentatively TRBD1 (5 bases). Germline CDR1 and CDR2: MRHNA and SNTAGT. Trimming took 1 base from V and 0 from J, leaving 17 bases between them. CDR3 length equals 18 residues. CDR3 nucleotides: TGTGCCAGCAGTGACTTTGTCCGAAGCAGGGCGAGCACAGATACGCAGTATTTT. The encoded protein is CASSDFVRSRASTDTQYF.

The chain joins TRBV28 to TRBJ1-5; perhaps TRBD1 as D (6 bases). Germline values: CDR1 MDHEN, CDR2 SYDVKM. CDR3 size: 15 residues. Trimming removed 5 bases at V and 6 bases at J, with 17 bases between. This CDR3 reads CASSLQGLVSQPQHF. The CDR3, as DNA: TGTGCCAGCAGTCTACAGGGACTAGTGAGTCAGCCCCAGCATTTT.

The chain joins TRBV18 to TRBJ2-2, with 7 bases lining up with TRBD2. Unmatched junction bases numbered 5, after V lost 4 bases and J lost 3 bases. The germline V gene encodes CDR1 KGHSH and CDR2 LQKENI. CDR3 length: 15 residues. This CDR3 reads CASSLLGGDTGELFF. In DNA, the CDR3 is TGTGCCAGCTCACTCCTGGGAGGGGACACCGGGGAGCTGTTTTTT. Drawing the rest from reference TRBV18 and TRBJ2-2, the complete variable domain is NAGVMQNPRHLVRRRGQEARLRCSPMKGHSHVYWYRQLPEEGLKFMVYLQKENIIDESGMPKERFSAEFPKEGPSILRIQQVVRGDSAAYFCASSLLGGDTGELFFGEGSRLTVL.

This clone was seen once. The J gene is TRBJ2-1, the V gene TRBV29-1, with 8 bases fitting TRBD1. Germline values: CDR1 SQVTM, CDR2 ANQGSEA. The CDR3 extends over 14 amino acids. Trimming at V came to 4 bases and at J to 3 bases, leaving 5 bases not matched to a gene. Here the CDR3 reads CSVVRDRGYNEQFF. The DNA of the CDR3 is TGCAGCGTTGTACGAGACAGGGGCTACAATGAGCAGTTCTTC.

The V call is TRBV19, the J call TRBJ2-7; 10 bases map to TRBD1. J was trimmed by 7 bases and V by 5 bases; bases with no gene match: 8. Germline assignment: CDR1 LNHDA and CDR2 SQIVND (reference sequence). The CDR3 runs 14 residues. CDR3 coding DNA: TGTGCCAGTAGTGAGACAGGGGGCGCGAGGGAGCAGTACGTC. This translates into CASSETGGAREQYV.

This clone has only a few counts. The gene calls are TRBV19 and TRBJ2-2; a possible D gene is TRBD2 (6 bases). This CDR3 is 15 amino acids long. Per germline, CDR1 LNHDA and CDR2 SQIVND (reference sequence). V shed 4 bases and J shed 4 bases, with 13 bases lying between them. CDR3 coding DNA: TGTGCCAGTAGTACCGGTGGGGGGTCCACCGGGGAGCTGTTTTTT. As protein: CASSTGGGSTGELFF. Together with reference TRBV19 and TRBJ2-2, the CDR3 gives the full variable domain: DGGITQSPKYLFRKEGQNVTLSCEQNLNHDAMYWYRQDPGQGLRLIYYSQIVNDFQKGDIAEGYSVSREKKESFPLTVTSAQKNPTAFYLCASSTGGGSTGELFFGEGSRLTVL.

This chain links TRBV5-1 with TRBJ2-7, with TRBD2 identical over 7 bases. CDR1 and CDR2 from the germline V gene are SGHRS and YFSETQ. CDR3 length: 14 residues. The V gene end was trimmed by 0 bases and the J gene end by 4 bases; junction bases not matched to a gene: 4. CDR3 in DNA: TGCGCCAGCAGCTTGGCGGGGGGAACTTACGAGCAGTACTTC. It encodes CASSLAGGTYEQYF.

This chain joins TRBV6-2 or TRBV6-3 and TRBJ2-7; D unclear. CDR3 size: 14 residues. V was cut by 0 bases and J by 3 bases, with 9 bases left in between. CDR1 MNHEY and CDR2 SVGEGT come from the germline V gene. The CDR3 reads CASSYSRHRYEQYV. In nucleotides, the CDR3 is TGTGCCAGCAGTTACTCGAGACACCGCTACGAGCAGTACGTC.

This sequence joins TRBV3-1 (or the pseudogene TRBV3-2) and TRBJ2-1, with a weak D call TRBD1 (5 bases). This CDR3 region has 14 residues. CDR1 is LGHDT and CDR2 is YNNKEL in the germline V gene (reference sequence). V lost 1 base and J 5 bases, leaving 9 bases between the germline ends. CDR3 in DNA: TGTGCCAGCAGCCAAGGCAGGGTAAACAATGAGCAGTTCTTC. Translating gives CASSQGRVNNEQFF.

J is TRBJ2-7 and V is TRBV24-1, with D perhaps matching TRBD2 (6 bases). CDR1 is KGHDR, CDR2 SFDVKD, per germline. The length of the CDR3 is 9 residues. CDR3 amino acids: CATSDRLEV. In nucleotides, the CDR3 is TGTGCCACCAGTGACCGACTAGAAGTC.

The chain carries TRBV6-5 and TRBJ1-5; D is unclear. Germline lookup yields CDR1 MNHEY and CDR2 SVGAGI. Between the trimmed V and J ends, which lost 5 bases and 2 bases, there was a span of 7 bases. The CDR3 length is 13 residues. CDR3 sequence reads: CASSTVRNQPQHF. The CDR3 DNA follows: TGTGCCAGCAGTACAGTCCGCAATCAGCCCCAGCATTTT.

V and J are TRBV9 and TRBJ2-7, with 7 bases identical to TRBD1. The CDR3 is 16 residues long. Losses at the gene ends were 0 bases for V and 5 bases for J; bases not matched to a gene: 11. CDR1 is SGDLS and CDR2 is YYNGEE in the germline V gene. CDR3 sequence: CASSVGPGRGFDEQYF. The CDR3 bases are TGTGCCAGCAGCGTAGGGCCGGGCAGGGGGTTCGACGAGCAGTACTTC.